Below, 27 T cell receptor beta chains from the same sample are listed, as sequenced in a study of shared clonotypes between healthy human individuals. Using immunoSEQ multiplex PCR, the repertoire was profiled, and TCRdb retains in-frame clones only, with some absent. This sample has about 1 million clones, with more than 60% found just once. Sequencing was carried out using memory CD4+ T cells sorted from blood. Subset reported: CD45RA-negative fraction. These receptors were obtained from a man aged 18-30 years in good health.

The chain has TRBV6-5 and TRBJ1-1; D is unresolved. Germline CDR1 and CDR2: MNHEY and SVGAGI. The CDR3 has 15 amino acids. The V end was cut by 0 bases, the J end by 0 bases, with 8 bases between. The CDR3 sequence: CASSYSGSMNTEAFF. The CDR3 bases are TGTGCCAGCAGTTACTCGGGCAGTATGAACACTGAAGCTTTCTTT.

The J gene is TRBJ2-7, the V gene TRBV6-1; 9 bases agree with TRBD1. Germline CDR1 is MNHNS and CDR2 is SASEGT. Trimming cost V 8 bases and J 7 bases; bases outside gene matches: 9. The CDR3 totals 13 residues. The CDR3 protein is CASVYTGGSEQYF. For the CDR3, the DNA is TGTGCCAGCGTATACACAGGGGGCTCGGAGCAGTACTTC.

The chain links TRBV11-2 to TRBJ2-5; tentatively, D is TRBD1 (8 bases). Deletions cut 5 bases from V and 1 base from J, with 14 bases between. Germline CDR1 SGHAT, CDR2 FQNNGV. This CDR3 contains 15 residues. CDR3 coding DNA: TGTGCCAGCAGCAGCGGGGACAGGATCCAAGAGACCCAGTACTTC. Amino acid sequence: CASSSGDRIQETQYF.

The V call is TRBV7-2, the J call TRBJ1-2; maybe TRBD1 (5 bases). Germline CDR1 and CDR2: SGHTA and FQGNSA. The V end was cut by 0 bases, the J end by 4 bases, with 9 bases between. CDR3 length: 14 amino acids. The chain's CDR3 is CASSLAQGTYGYTF. The DNA for the CDR3 is TGTGCCAGCAGCTTAGCGCAGGGAACCTATGGCTACACCTTC. Variable domain in full (rest from reference TRBV7-2 and TRBJ1-2): GAGVSQSPSNKVTEKGKDVELRCDPISGHTALYWYRQSLGQGLEFLIYFQGNSAPDKSGLPSDRFSAERTGGSVSTLTIQRTQQEDSAVYLCASSLAQGTYGYTFGSGTRLTVV.

This clone was observed a few times. The V and J genes are TRBV9 and TRBJ2-7; 10 bases agree with TRBD1. Germline V CDR1 and CDR2: SGDLS, YYNGEE. The CDR3 is made up of 15 amino acids. Trimming cost V 3 bases and J 6 bases; bases outside gene matches: 9. CDR3 in DNA: TGTGCCAGCAGCGCCACGGACAGGGGGTCGGCCGAGCAGTACTTC. This gives the protein CASSATDRGSAEQYF.

V gene TRBV6-1 combines with J gene TRBJ2-1; possible D gene TRBD1, 6 bases. The CDR3 has 13 amino acids. CDR1 MNHNS and CDR2 SASEGT come from the germline V gene. V was trimmed by 4 bases and J by 9 bases, leaving 13 bases between them. CDR3 protein: CASSGRGSGEQFF. The CDR3 nucleotides read TGTGCCAGCAGTGGCAGGGGAAGTGGTGAGCAGTTCTTC.

This sequence joins TRBV5-8 and TRBJ1-5, with D maybe TRBD1 (5 bases). CDR3 length: 14 amino acids. Germline CDR1 reads SGHTS; CDR2 reads YDEGEE. V was shortened by 4 bases and J by 5 bases, with 13 bases between the two germline ends. This CDR3 is CASSPEGKDQPQHF. For the CDR3, the DNA is TGTGCCAGCAGCCCTGAGGGGAAGGATCAGCCCCAGCATTTT.

In its sample, this clone was seen once. This sequence joins TRBV29-1 and TRBJ1-2, with 7 bases matching TRBD1. The CDR3 loop spans 11 amino acids. The germline V gene encodes CDR1 SQVTM and CDR2 ANQGSEA. V trimming: 7 bases; J trimming: 8 bases; junction bases outside the gene matches: 7. This CDR3 is CSDRGVEGYTF. The CDR3 DNA follows: TGCAGCGACAGGGGAGTTGAGGGCTACACCTTC.

The rearrangement links TRBV5-1 to TRBJ2-3; tentatively, D is TRBD2 (6 bases). The germline V and J ends were trimmed by 5 bases and 4 bases, with 11 bases remaining between them. CDR3 size: 13 residues. Germline V gene sequence: CDR1 SGHRS, CDR2 YFSETQ. The CDR3 DNA reads TGCGCCAGCAGTCCGAGCGGGTCAGATACGCAGTATTTT. This encodes CASSPSGSDTQYF.

As for this clone: This specimen includes other DNA sequences encoding the same CDR3. This rearrangement joins TRBV7-9 to TRBJ1-5, with TRBD1 as a possible D gene (6 bases). The V gene lost 5 bases and the J gene lost 1 base, with 9 bases spanning the gap. CDR1 is SEHNR and CDR2 is FQNEAQ in the germline V gene (reference sequence). This CDR3 is built from 14 residues. The CDR3 sequence: CASSPGGSNQPQHF. The CDR3 region has the DNA TGTGCCAGCAGCCCCGGGGGCAGCAATCAGCCCCAGCATTTT.

The J gene is TRBJ2-1, the V gene TRBV9; D tentatively reads TRBD1 or TRBD2 (5 bases each). The V gene's germline CDR1 is SGDLS and CDR2 YYNGEE. The CDR3 consists of 14 residues. The V gene lost 3 bases and the J gene lost 10 bases, with 17 bases spanning the gap. DNA of the CDR3: TGTGCCAGCAGCGGAGAGGGACGTTTCGGGGAGCAGTTCTTC. As protein: CASSGEGRFGEQFF.

The V gene is TRBV19, the J gene TRBJ2-3; tentatively, D is TRBD2 (6 bases). Germline V gene data show CDR1 as LNHDA and CDR2 as SQIVND (reference sequence). V shed 3 bases and J shed 0 bases, with 10 bases lying between them. This CDR3 contains 15 residues. The CDR3 DNA follows: TGTGCCAGTAGTATGGGGCGGGGAAGCACAGATACGCAGTATTTT. This codes for CASSMGRGSTDTQYF.

This clone was picked up a small number of times. The chain has TRBV11-2 and TRBJ1-2; the D gene is possibly TRBD1 (6 bases). Germline V CDR1 and CDR2: SGHAT, FQNNGV. The V and J ends lost 5 bases and 3 bases respectively, with 10 bases between them. CDR3 size: 13 residues. CDR3 sequence: CASSVRGYYGYTF. DNA of the CDR3: TGTGCCAGCAGCGTCAGGGGTTACTATGGCTACACCTTC.

The V gene is TRBV6-1, the J gene TRBJ1-2; no clear D. CDR3 length: 13 amino acids. V was shortened by 3 bases and J by 4 bases, with 9 bases between the two germline ends. From germline, CDR1 is MNHNS and CDR2 SASEGT. This CDR3 is CASSEPPTYGYTF. CDR3 coding DNA: TGTGCCAGCAGTGAGCCCCCTACCTATGGCTACACCTTC.

This chain connects TRBV30 to TRBJ1-4; tentatively, D is TRBD1 (6 bases). V gave up 0 bases and J gave up 5 bases, with 13 bases separating them. This CDR3 has 15 amino acids. CDR1 is GTSNPN and CDR2 is SVGIG in the germline V gene (reference sequence). The CDR3 loop is CAWSVRLQGNEKLFF. The CDR3 bases are TGTGCCTGGAGTGTACGGTTACAGGGAAATGAAAAACTGTTTTTT.

The rearrangement joins TRBV14 to TRBJ1-2; unclear D gene. CDR1 and CDR2 from the germline V gene are SGHDN and FVKESK. There are 15 residues in the CDR3. Between the trimmed V and J ends, which lost 3 bases and 8 bases, there was a span of 19 bases. The CDR3 region is CASSQDDRLASGYTF. As DNA, the CDR3 is TGTGCCAGCAGCCAGGACGATAGACTGGCTTCGGGCTACACCTTC.

This rearrangement joins TRBV28 to TRBJ2-2; D is possibly TRBD1 (6 bases). The CDR3 is 16 amino acids. The germline V gene has CDR1 MDHEN and CDR2 SYDVKM. The germline V and J ends were trimmed by 3 bases and 4 bases, with 15 bases remaining between them. CDR3 bases: TGTGCCAGCAGTTTGGGGCAGGGGATATTCACCGGGGAGCTGTTTTTT. Translation gives CASSLGQGIFTGELFF. The full variable domain, its missing parts supplied by reference TRBV28 and TRBJ2-2, is DVKVTQSSRYLVKRTGEKVFLECVQDMDHENMFWYRQDPGLGLRLIYFSYDVKMKEKGDIPEGYSVSREKKERFSLILESASTNQTSMYLCASSLGQGIFTGELFFGEGSRLTVL.

The V gene is TRBV19, the J gene TRBJ2-7; no reliable D call. CDR3 length equals 17 residues. CDR1 LNHDA and CDR2 SQIVND come from the germline V gene (reference sequence). V was cut by 3 bases and J by 0 bases, with 18 bases left in between. The CDR3 DNA reads as TGTGCCAGTAGTATCTCTCTTGACCGTGCGAGCTCCTACGAGCAGTACTTC. It is translated as CASSISLDRASSYEQYF.

The chain couples TRBV27 to TRBJ2-5; no clear D gene. V was trimmed by 5 bases and J by 2 bases, leaving 9 bases between them. CDR3 length equals 13 residues. Germline CDR1 and CDR2: MNHEY and SMNVEV (reference sequence). Written as DNA, the CDR3 is TGTGCCAGCAGTCGTCAGCAACAAGAGACCCAGTACTTC. Amino acids: CASSRQQQETQYF.

The chain links TRBV2 to TRBJ2-3; D gene uncertain. The CDR3 is 10 amino acids. Per the germline V gene, CDR1 is SNHLY and CDR2 is FYNNEI. Trimming stripped 5 bases from V and 10 bases from J, with 7 bases between. CDR3 residues: CASSYRSQYF. The CDR3 DNA sequence: TGTGCCAGCAGTTATAGGTCGCAGTATTTT.

This clone was counted once. The junction shows a germline mismatch at one end, possibly a read error. J is TRBJ2-5 and V is TRBV7-7; D tentatively reads TRBD1 or TRBD2 (5 bases each). The DNA matches TRBJ2-7 better at its end, which makes the J call doubtful. The CDR3 is made up of 14 amino acids. Germline CDR1 reads SSHAT; CDR2 reads FNYEAQ (reference sequence). CDR3 protein: CASSPDGTAGEQYF. CDR3 DNA: TGTGCTAGCAGCCCAGACGGGACGGCTGGCGAGCAGTACTTC.

In this sample, this clone turned up once. V gene TRBV18 combines with J gene TRBJ1-1; possible D gene TRBD1, 6 bases. The CDR3 loop spans 15 amino acids. Trimming stripped 3 bases from V and 1 base from J, with 12 bases between. Germline V gene sequence: CDR1 KGHSH, CDR2 LQKENI. For the CDR3, the DNA is TGTGCCAGCTCACCGATCGAAGGGGGGAACACTGAAGCTTTCTTT. This codes for CASSPIEGGNTEAFF. The variable domain in full, with the rest retrieved from reference TRBV18 and TRBJ1-1, is NAGVMQNPRHLVRRRGQEARLRCSPMKGHSHVYWYRQLPEEGLKFMVYLQKENIIDESGMPKERFSAEFPKEGPSILRIQQVVRGDSAAYFCASSPIEGGNTEAFFGQGTRLTVV.

This chain links TRBV18 with TRBJ2-3, with 12 positions matching TRBD2. Germline lookup yields CDR1 KGHSH and CDR2 LQKENI. The CDR3 runs to 18 residues. V lost 6 bases, J lost 4 bases, and 14 bases stayed unmatched. This chain's CDR3 is CASSQWETSGRLADTQYF. The DNA for the CDR3 is TGTGCCAGCTCTCAATGGGAGACTAGCGGGAGACTTGCAGATACGCAGTATTTT.

The table lists this clone with many counts. The chain carries TRBV4-3 and TRBJ2-3; D is undetermined. V gave up 1 base and J gave up 4 bases, with 15 bases separating them. This CDR3 comprises 16 residues. In germline, CDR1 is LGHNA, CDR2 YSLEER. CDR3 sequence (DNA): TGCGCCAGCAGCCAAGGACATGCTAAGTTAGCAGATACGCAGTATTTT. Protein sequence: CASSQGHAKLADTQYF.

The chain employs TRBV2 and TRBJ1-4; no firm D call. From germline, CDR1 is SNHLY and CDR2 FYNNEI. This CDR3 region has 15 residues. V lost 6 bases and J 6 bases, leaving 17 bases between the germline ends. CDR3 amino acids: CASSGLLGGDEKLFF. The CDR3 DNA reads as TGTGCCAGCAGCGGGCTTCTGGGCGGCGATGAAAAACTGTTTTTT. Filled out from reference TRBV2 and TRBJ1-4, the complete variable domain reads EPEVTQTPSHQVTQMGQEVILRCVPISNHLYFYWYRQILGQKVEFLVSFYNNEISEKSEIFDDQFSVERPDGSNFTLKIRSTKLEDSAMYFCASSGLLGGDEKLFFGSGTQLSVL.

Details on this clone: One junction end disagrees with the germline gene, perhaps due to a read error. V usage is TRBV6-7 and J usage is TRBJ2-2, with TRBD1 identical over 7 bases. TRBV6-7 carries the ORF label, with uncertain function. The CDR3 runs 16 residues. The CDR3 DNA reads as TGTGCCAGCTCCCCCCCCGGACAGGAAGAACACCGGGGAGCTGTTTTT. The encoded protein is CASSPPGQEEHRGAVF.

Concerning this clone itself: Different DNA sequences within this sample yield the same CDR3. The DNA of the CDR3 is TGCAGTGCTAGTGACCCGTACGAGCAGTACTTC. Translating it yields CSASDPYEQYF. The J gene is TRBJ2-7, the V gene TRBV20-1, with no clear D. The CDR3 runs to 11 residues. CDR1 is DFQATT, CDR2 SNEGSKA, per germline (reference sequence). The ends were cut back, 3 bases at V and 4 bases at J, with 7 bases in the middle.